This TCR beta chain was profiled in a study of OX40 agonist ivuxolimab in advanced cancers. For the study at large: Three patients responded partially, comprising one with hepatocellular carcinoma and two with cutaneous melanoma. Study results and caveats: At 0.1 to 3.0 mg/kg, CD4+ and CD8+ blood T cells expanded clonally by week 6.

The cohort excluded patients with autoimmune disease history or systemic immunosuppression. Here immunoSEQ multiplex PCR was the method, and the copy in TCRdb shows in-frame clones only, minus some. The sample comprises some 77,000 clones, roughly 90% of which are singletons, and roughly 9% rests with the top ten. For this clone: The antigen is unknown.

The CDR3 sequence is 13 residues long. Germline-derived CDR1 and CDR2 are LNHDA and SQIVND (reference sequence). The J gene is TRBJ2-3, the V gene TRBV19, with D possibly being TRBD1 (6 bases). The TCR sequence derives from an adult with an advanced solid tumor such as melanoma, head and neck, liver or kidney cancer. Sequencing used CD4+ or CD8+ T cells sorted from blood, obtained in a trial of the OX40 agonist ivuxolimab. The CDR3 coding sequence is TGTGCTTCCGGGGACACTGTCACAGATACGCAGTATTTT. Protein: CASGDTVTDTQYF.